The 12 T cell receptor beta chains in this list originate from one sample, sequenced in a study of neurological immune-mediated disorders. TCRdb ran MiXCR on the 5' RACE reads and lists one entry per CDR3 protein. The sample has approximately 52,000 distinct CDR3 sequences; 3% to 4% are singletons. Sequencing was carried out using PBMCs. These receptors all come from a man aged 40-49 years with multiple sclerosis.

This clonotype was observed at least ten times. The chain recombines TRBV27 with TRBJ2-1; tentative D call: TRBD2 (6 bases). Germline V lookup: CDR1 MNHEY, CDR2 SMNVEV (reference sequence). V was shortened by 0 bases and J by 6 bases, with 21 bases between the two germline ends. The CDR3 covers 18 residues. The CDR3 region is CASSLSKPPGLTRNEQFF. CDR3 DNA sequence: TGTGCCAGCAGTTTATCAAAACCCCCGGGACTTACCCGCAATGAGCAGTTCTTC.

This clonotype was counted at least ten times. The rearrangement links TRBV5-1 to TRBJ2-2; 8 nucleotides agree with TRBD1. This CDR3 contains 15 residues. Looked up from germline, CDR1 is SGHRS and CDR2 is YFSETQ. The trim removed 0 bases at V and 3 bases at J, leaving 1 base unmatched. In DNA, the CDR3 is TGCGCCAGCAGCTTGGACAGGGGGGACACCGGGGAGCTGTTTTTT. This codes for CASSLDRGDTGELFF.

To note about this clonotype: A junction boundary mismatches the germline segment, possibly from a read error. The CDR3 is CASSLGRSSYNSPLHF. CDR3 sequence (DNA): TGCGCCAGCAGCTTGGGGCGAAGCTCCTATAATTCACCCCTACACTTT. The rearrangement links TRBV5-1 to TRBJ1-6; D is unclear. Germline values: CDR1 SGHRS, CDR2 YFSETQ. CDR3 length equals 16 residues.

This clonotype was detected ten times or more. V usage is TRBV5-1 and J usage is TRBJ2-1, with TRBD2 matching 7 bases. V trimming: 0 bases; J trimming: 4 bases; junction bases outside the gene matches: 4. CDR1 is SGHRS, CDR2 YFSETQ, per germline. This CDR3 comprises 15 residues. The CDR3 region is CASSLDTGGYNEQFF. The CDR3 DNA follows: TGCGCCAGCAGCTTGGATACGGGGGGATACAATGAGCAGTTCTTC.

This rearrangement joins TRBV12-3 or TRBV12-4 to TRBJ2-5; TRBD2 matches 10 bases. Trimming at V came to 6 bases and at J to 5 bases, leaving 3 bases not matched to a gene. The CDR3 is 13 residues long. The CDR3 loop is CASRTSGSETQYF. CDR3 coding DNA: TGTGCCAGCAGGACTAGCGGGTCGGAGACCCAGTACTTC.

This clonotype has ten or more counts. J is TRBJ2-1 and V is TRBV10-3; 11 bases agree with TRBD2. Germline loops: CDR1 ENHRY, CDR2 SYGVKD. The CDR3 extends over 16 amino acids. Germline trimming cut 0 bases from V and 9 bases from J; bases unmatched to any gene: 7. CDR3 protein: CAISESHSGGAGEQFF. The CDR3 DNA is TGTGCCATCAGTGAGTCTCATAGCGGGGGGGCCGGTGAGCAGTTCTTC.

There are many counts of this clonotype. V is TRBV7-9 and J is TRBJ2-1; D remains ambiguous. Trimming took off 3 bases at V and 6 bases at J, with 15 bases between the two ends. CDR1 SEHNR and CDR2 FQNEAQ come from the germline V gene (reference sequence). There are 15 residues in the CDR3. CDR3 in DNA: TGTGCCAGCAGCTTGTTTATTGCGGCAGTCAATGAGCAGTTCTTC. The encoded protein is CASSLFIAAVNEQFF.

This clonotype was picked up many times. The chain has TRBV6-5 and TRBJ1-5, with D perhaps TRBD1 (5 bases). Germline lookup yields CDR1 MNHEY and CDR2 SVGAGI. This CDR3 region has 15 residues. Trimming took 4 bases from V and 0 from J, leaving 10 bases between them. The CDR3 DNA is TGTGCCAGCAGTTCCGGGGGGGTTAGCAATCAGCCCCAGCATTTT. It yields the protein CASSSGGVSNQPQHF.

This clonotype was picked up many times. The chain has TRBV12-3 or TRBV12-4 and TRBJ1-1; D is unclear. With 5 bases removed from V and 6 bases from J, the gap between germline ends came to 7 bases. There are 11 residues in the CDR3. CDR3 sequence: CASSPQSEAFF. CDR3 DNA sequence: TGTGCCAGCAGTCCACAGTCTGAAGCTTTCTTT.

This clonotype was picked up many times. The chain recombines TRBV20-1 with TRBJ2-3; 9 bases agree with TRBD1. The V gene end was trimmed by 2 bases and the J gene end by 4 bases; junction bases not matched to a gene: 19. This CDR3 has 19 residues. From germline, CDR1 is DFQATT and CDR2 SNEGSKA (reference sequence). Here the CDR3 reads CSARKTLRARQGDADTQYF. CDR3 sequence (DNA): TGCAGTGCTAGAAAGACCCTCAGGGCCCGACAGGGGGACGCAGATACGCAGTATTTT.

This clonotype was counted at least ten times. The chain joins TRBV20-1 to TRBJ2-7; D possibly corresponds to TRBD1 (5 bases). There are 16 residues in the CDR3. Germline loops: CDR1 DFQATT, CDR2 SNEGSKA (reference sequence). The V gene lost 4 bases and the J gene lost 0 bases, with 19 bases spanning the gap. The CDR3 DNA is TGCAGTGCTAATTTAAACGGACACCTGAGCTCCTACGAGCAGTACTTC. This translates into CSANLNGHLSSYEQYF.

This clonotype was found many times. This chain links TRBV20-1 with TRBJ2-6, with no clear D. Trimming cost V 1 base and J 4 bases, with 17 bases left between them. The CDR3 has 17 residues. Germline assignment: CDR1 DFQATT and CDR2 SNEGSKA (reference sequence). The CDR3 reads CSARAPREIGGANVLTF. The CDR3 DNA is TGCAGTGCTAGAGCTCCCCGAGAGATTGGAGGGGCCAACGTCCTGACTTTC.